This T cell receptor beta chain comes out of a study of control samples from healthy donors and cancer patients. CDR3 length: 15 residues. The germline V and J ends were trimmed by 4 bases and 4 bases, with 18 bases remaining between them. The germline CDR1 and CDR2 sequences are SGHRS and YFSETQ. Sequencing used immunoSEQ multiplex PCR; TCRdb keeps in-frame clones, though not all of them. The sample has 120,000 to 150,000 clones, about 90% seen once; the top ten hold approximately 6.8%. This receptor was taken from a young man in good health. This chain links TRBV5-1 with TRBJ2-7; the D gene is possibly TRBD2 (6 bases). Material: blood. The CDR3 spells CASSGTGTGDYEQYF. The DNA of the CDR3 is TGCGCCAGCAGCGGCACCGGGACGGGGGATTACGAGCAGTACTTC.